This T cell receptor (beta chain) was identified during a study of OX40 agonist ivuxolimab in advanced cancers. Turning to the study itself: Each patient was given ivuxolimab into a vein every 2 weeks, at 0.01 to 10 mg/kg. Study results and limitations: Which antigen the expanded peripheral T cells recognized is unknown.

The data were produced by immunoSEQ multiplex PCR, yet TCRdb's version contains in-frame clones alone and is incomplete. Here the sample spans around 35,000 clones, about 81% being singletons. Blood samples were obtained at baseline, cycle 4 day 1, and cycle 7 day 1. Comment on this clone: Its antigen is undetermined.

CDR1 and CDR2 (germline): SGHNT, YYREEE (reference sequence). V lost 2 bases to trimming and J lost 7 bases, with 13 bases between them. This CDR3 is 15 amino acids long. The V gene is TRBV5-4, the J gene TRBJ1-6; D is perhaps TRBD1 (6 bases). The sample was CD4+ or CD8+ T cells sorted from blood, taken in a trial of the OX40 agonist ivuxolimab. The source of this sequence is an adult with an advanced solid tumor such as melanoma, head and neck, liver or kidney cancer. The CDR3 nucleotides are TGTGCCAGCAGCTTTCGGGGGGCGCAGAATTCACCCCTCCACTTT. Protein sequence: CASSFRGAQNSPLHF.